Sequencing of this TCR beta chain was carried out in a study of OX40 agonist ivuxolimab in advanced cancers. Notes on the research overall: Ivuxolimab was an agonistic, fully human IgG2 monoclonal antibody directed against OX40 (CD134), a costimulatory receptor. Intravenous ivuxolimab was administered to patients every 2 weeks at six dose levels: 0.01, 0.1, 0.3, 1.5, 3 and 10 mg/kg. Of the roughly 54 dose-escalation patients, hepatocellular carcinoma was present in about 20, melanoma in around 15, renal cell carcinoma in 9 and head and neck cancer in 9. A male proportion of 82.7% and a mean age of roughly 58 years, ranging from roughly 23 to 80, were recorded for the dose-escalation cohort. Patients were allowed to have had prior anti-PD-1, anti-PD-L1 or anti-CTLA-4 therapy, and approximately 37% of the dose-escalation patients had been treated with checkpoint inhibitors. Partial responses occurred in three dose-escalation patients: two with cutaneous melanoma and one with hepatocellular carcinoma. Peripheral TCRbeta sequencing aimed to test whether ivuxolimab altered TCR sequence diversity and caused clonal T-cell expansion. The paper reports the monotherapy dose-escalation portion (N = 52 patients) of the phase I ivuxolimab trial. Broad study findings and their caveats: At doses from 0.1 to 3.0 mg/kg, clonal expansion was seen in both CD4+ and CD8+ blood T cells between baseline and week 6. In the 0.1-3.0 mg/kg groups, partial responders had among the lowest normalized peripheral clonal expansion, particularly in CD8+ T cells. The antigen specificity of the clonally expanded peripheral T cells was not determined. After ivuxolimab, more expanded clones were found on average in CD8+ T cells than in CD4+ T cells. Low levels of normalized T-cell clonal expansion were also seen in some nonresponding patients.

For sequencing of the TCRbeta CDR3 region, genomic DNA was extracted from the sorted cells. The immunoSEQ Assay was used to sequence the TCRbeta CDR3 regions. TCRdb limited this immuneACCESS table to in-frame rearrangements with V and J called. A share of clones is missing; checked studies link under half to unresolved V genes, and the rest is unexplained. The sample contains roughly 57,000 clones, roughly 88% of them found a single time. The ten largest clones capture around 2.4% of the sample. Worth noting for this clone: Its antigen is unknown. No per-base quality is available; no much larger clone lies one base away.

The trial excluded patients who had a history of autoimmune disease or were on systemic immunosuppression. Peripheral blood for TCR sequencing was collected from all dose cohorts at baseline, on cycle 4 day 1, and on cycle 7 day 1. Samples came from an open-label, multicenter, first-in-human phase I dose-escalation trial of ivuxolimab. Adults with locally advanced or metastatic melanoma, renal cell, hepatocellular, or head and neck squamous cell carcinoma were enrolled in the trial. Before TCR sequencing, CD4+ T cells and CD8+ T cells were sorted from peripheral blood as separate populations. CDR1 is given as SNHLY and CDR2 as FYNNEI, both from the germline V gene. The germline ends are 22 bases apart after V is trimmed by 8 bases and J by 5 bases. From the cysteine through the phenylalanine, the CDR3 covers 15 amino acids. Here the CDR3 DNA is all that survives: 45 bases in frame from base 1.

The rearranged segments are TRBV2 and TRBJ2-7; the D gene is perhaps TRBD2, on 5 matching bases. Sequenced material: CD4+ or CD8+ T cells sorted from blood, taken in a trial of the OX40 agonist ivuxolimab. This receptor was identified in an adult with an advanced solid tumor such as melanoma, head and neck, liver or kidney cancer. The CDR3 is CASGVVKRARHEQYF. The sequenced DNA: TGTGCCAGCGGAGTTGTTAAGAGGGCCCGCCACGAGCAGTACTTC.